This T cell receptor (beta chain) was captured by sequencing in a study of Graves' ophthalmopathy and Graves' hyperthyroidism. The CDR3 contains 18 residues. J was trimmed by 5 bases and V by 3 bases; bases with no gene match: 16. The germline V gene encodes CDR1 MNHEY and CDR2 SMNVEV (reference sequence). RNA transcripts served as template for amplifying TCR beta CDR3 sequences. HTBI-primed RT-PCR formed the first round, and a multiplex PCR formed the second. In TCRdb, the multiplex PCR reads were re-called with MiXCR into one record per CDR3 protein. The sample comprises about 1.2 million distinct CDR3 sequences, less than 45% of which are singletons, and over 8.5% rests with the top ten.

The V and J genes are TRBV27 and TRBJ1-5, with 7 bases fitting TRBD1. The TCR sequence derives from an adult man with Graves' hyperthyroidism. Sequencing was done on a sample of peripheral blood or thyroid tissue (not recorded which). CDR3 region: CASSFLGRAGGQDQPQHF. Here the CDR3 DNA reads TGTGCCAGCAGTTTTCTCGGTCGGGCAGGGGGTCAAGATCAGCCCCAGCATTTT.